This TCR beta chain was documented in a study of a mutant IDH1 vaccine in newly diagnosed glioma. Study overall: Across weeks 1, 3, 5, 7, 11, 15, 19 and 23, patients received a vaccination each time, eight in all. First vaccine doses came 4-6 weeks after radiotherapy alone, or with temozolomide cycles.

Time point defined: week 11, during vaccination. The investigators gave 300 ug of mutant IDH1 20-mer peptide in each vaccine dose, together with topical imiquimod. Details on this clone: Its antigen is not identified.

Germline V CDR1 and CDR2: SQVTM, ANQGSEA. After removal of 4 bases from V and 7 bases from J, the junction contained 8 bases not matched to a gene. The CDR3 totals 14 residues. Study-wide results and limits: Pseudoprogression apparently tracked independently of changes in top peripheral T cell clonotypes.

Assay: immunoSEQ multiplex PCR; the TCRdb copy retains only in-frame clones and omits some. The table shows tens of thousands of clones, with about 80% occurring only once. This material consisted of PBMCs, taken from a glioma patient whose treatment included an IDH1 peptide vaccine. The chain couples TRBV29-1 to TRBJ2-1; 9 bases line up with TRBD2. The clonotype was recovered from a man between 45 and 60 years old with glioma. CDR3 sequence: CSVVAGGPRNEQFF. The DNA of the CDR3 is TGCAGCGTTGTGGCGGGAGGGCCGCGTAATGAGCAGTTCTTC.